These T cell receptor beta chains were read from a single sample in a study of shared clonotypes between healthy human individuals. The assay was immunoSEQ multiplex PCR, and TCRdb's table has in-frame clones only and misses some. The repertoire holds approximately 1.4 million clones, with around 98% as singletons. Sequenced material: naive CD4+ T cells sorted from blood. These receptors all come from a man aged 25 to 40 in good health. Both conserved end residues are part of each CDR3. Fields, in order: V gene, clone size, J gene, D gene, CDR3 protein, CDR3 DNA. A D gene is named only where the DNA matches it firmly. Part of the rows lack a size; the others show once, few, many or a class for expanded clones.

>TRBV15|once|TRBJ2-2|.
CATSRDRATGELFF
TGTGCCACCAGCAGAGATAGGGCCACCGGGGAGCTGTTTTTT
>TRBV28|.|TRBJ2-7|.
CASSFPTGRIYEQYF
TGTGCCAGCAGTTTTCCTACAGGGAGGATCTACGAGCAGTACTTC
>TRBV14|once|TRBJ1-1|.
CASSPGERHNTEAFF
TGTGCCAGCAGCCCCGGCGAACGGCATAACACTGAAGCTTTCTTT
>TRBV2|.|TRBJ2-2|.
CASSDLPRGNTGELFF
TGTGCCAGCAGTGACCTTCCACGTGGGAACACCGGGGAGCTGTTTTTT
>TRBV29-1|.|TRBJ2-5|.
CSVGEGRETQYF
TGCAGCGTTGGAGAAGGGCGAGAGACCCAGTACTTC
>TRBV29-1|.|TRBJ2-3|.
CSVGGADTQYF
TGCAGCGTTGGGGGGGCAGATACGCAGTATTTT
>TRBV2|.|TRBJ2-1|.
CASSAQGGIADEQFF
TGTGCCAGCAGTGCCCAGGGGGGTATAGCGGATGAGCAGTTCTTC
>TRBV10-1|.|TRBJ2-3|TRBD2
CASSAGGTTQYF
TGCGCCAGCTCTGCGGGGGGTACAACGCAGTATTTT
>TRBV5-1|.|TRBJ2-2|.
CASSLDPRGGRAGMGKTGELFF
TGCGCCAGCAGCTTGGATCCCAGGGGCGGACGAGCGGGGATGGGGAAAACCGGGGAGCTGTTTTTT
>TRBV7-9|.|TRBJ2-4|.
CASSLVGEGENIQYF
TGTGCCAGCAGCTTAGTGGGAGAGGGGGAAAACATTCAGTACTTC
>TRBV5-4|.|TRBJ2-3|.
CASSLLDTDTQYF
TGTGCCAGCAGCTTACTCGATACAGATACGCAGTATTTT
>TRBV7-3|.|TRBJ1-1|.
CASSSGTRNTEAFF
TGTGCCAGCAGCTCAGGGACGAGGAACACTGAAGCTTTCTTT
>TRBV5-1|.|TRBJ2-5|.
CASSLGVEETQYF
TGCGCCAGCAGCTTGGGGGTGGAAGAGACCCAGTACTTC
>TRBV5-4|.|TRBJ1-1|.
CASSRQTGDNTEAFF
TGTGCCAGCAGCCGACAGACAGGAGACAACACTGAAGCTTTCTTT
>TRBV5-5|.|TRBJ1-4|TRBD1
CASSLDTGQVSVEKLFF
TGTGCCAGCAGCCTAGACACCGGACAGGTTAGCGTGGAAAAACTGTTTTTT
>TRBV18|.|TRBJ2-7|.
CASSSDVSAYEQYF
TGTGCCAGCTCATCCGACGTTAGCGCCTACGAGCAGTACTTC
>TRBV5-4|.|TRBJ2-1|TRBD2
CASSFGTSGYNEQFF
TGTGCCAGCAGCTTCGGGACTAGCGGTTACAATGAGCAGTTCTTC
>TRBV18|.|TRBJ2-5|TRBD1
CASSPRLAGQGFGETQYF
TGTGCCAGCTCACCAAGATTAGCCGGACAGGGTTTTGGGGAGACCCAGTACTTC
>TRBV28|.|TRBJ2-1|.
CASCSPYNEQFF
TGTGCCAGCTGCAGCCCCTACAATGAGCAGTTCTTC
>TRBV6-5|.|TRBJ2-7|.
CASSYRTRANEQYF
TGTGCCAGCAGTTACAGGACCCGGGCCAACGAGCAGTACTTC
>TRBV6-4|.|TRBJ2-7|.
CASSREQGASYEQYF
TGTGCCAGCAGCCGAGAACAGGGAGCCTCCTACGAGCAGTACTTC
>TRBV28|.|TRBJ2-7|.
CASSRSSVSREQYF
TGTGCCAGCAGTCGTTCTAGTGTCTCGAGGGAGCAGTACTTC